This T cell receptor (beta chain) was captured by sequencing in a study of shared clonotypes between healthy human individuals. Overall study context: Those who served as donors were a couple of women and a few men between the ages of 18 and 49.

The V gene lost 0 bases and the J gene lost 5 bases, with 15 bases spanning the gap. The germline CDR1 and CDR2 sequences are SGHRS and YFSETQ. This CDR3 contains 15 residues. Some clones are missing from TCRdb's copy, which holds only in-frame ones; the method was immunoSEQ multiplex PCR. The sample contains fewer than 850,000 clones, about 90% of which appear only once. Pooled CD45RO+ cells and CCR7-negative CD45RA+ TemRA cells made up CD8 memory. V is TRBV5-1 and J is TRBJ2-7, with a tentative D call TRBD1 (5 bases). This TCR derives from a man younger than 30 in good health. Some clones in this sample may be carry-over from other donors' samples. The source material was memory CD8+ T cells from PBMCs. Described subset: CD45RO+ cells pooled with CCR7-negative TemRA cells. CDR3 in DNA: TGCGCCAGCAGCTTGGGACCAGGGATTGGGGACGAGCAGTACTTC. Its translation: CASSLGPGIGDEQYF.